This T cell receptor beta chain stems from a study of CD8+CD57+ T cells in acquired aplastic anemia. Study summary: Isolated CD4+ and CD8+ cells, once sorted, yielded DNA averaging around 3 ug. Study observations and caveats: Patients and controls shared about 30 CD8+ CDR3 sequences.

Individuals selected for sequencing had exhibited CD8+CD57+ cell expansion on flow cytometry. Each patient carried a diagnosis of severe acquired aplastic anemia. CDR3 length equals 16 residues. Germline V CDR1 and CDR2: SGDLS, YYNGEE. The germline V and J ends were trimmed by 0 bases and 5 bases, with 16 bases remaining between them. Both TCR beta VDJ combination and CDR3 sequence profiling were carried out. Genomic DNA was the template for this profiling. TCRdb itself ran the reads through MiXCR, one entry per CDR3 protein. Here the sample spans 150,000 to 200,000 distinct CDR3 sequences, over 55% being singletons. Points on this clonotype: Its matching antigen is unknown.

Specimen: sorted CD4+, CD8+, or CD8+CD57+ T cells (not recorded which) from PBMCs. V usage is TRBV9 and J usage is TRBJ2-3; D tentatively fits TRBD1 or TRBD2 (6 bases each). This clonotype originated in a human donor with aplastic anemia. The CDR3 nucleotides are TGTGCCAGCAGCGTAGAAGGAGGGGGGATCGGAGATACGCAGTATTTT. Its protein is CASSVEGGGIGDTQYF.